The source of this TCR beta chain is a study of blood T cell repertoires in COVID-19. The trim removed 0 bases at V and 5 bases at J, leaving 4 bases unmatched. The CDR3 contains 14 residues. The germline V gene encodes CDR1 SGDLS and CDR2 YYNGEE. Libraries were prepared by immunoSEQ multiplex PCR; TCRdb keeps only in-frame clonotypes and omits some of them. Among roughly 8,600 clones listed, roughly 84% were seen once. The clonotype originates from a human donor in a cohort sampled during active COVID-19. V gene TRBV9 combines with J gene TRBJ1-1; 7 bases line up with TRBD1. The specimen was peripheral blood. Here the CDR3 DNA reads TGTGCCAGCAGCGTAGGGTTCAGGGGGACTGAAGCTTTCTTT. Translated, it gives CASSVGFRGTEAFF.